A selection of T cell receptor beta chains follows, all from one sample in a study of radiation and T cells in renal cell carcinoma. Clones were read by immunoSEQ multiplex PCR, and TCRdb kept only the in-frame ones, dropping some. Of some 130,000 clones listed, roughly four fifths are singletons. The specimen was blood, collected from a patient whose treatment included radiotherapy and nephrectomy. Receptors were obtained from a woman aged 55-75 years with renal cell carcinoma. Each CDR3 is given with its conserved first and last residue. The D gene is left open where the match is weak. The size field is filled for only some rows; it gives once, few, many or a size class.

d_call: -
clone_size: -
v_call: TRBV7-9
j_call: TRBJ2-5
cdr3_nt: TGTGCCAGCAGCCCAAACGGGTCCGGGGAGACCCAGTACTTC
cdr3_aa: CASSPNGSGETQYF

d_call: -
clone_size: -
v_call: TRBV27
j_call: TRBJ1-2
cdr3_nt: TGTGCCAGCAGTTTAGGTCTGGCTTATGGCTACACCTTC
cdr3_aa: CASSLGLAYGYTF

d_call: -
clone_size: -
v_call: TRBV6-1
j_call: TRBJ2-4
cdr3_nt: TGTGCCAGCAGTGAATTGGACAGACAAAACATTCAGTACTTC
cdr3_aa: CASSELDRQNIQYF

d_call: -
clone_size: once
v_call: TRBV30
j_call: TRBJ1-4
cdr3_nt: TGTGCCTGGAGGCAGTTTAATGAAAAACTGTTTTTT
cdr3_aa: CAWRQFNEKLFF

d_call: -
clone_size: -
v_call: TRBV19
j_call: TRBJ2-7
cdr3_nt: TGTGCCAGTAGTTTGGGGGAAGGTTACGAGCAGTACTTC
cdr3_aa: CASSLGEGYEQYF

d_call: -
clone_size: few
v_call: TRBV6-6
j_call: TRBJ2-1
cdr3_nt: TGTGCCAGCAGTTCCCCCCCGAGCTCCAATGAGCAGTTCTTC
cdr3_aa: CASSSPPSSNEQFF

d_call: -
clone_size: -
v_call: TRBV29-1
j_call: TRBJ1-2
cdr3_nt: TGCAGCGTTGAACCCTGGGGGTATTCCTATGGCTACACCTTC
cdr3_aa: CSVEPWGYSYGYTF

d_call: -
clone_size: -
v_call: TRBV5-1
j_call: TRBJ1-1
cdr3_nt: TGCGCCAGCAGCTCCGGGACGTCCAACACTGAAGCTTTCTTT
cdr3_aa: CASSSGTSNTEAFF

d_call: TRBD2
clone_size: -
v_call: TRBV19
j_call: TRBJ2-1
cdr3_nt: TGTGCCAGTAGTTTAACCCCCGGGACTAGCGGGGGGGGCAATGAGCAGTTCTTC
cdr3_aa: CASSLTPGTSGGGNEQFF

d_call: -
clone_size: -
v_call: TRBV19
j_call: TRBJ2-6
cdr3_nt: TGTGCCAGTAGTCTGGATAGGGGGATCTCTGGGGCCAACGTCCTGACTTTC
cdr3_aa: CASSLDRGISGANVLTF

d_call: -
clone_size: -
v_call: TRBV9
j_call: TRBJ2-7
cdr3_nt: TGTGCCAGCAGCGTTCCAGGGCCCCTCAACTTC
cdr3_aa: CASSVPGPLNF

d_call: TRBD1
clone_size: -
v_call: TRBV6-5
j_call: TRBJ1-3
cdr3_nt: TGTGCCAGCAGTTACCAGGGGGGTTACTCTGGAAACACCATATATTTT
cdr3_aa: CASSYQGGYSGNTIYF

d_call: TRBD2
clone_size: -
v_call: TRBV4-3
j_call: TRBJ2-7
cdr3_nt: TGCGCCAGCAGCCAAGATCGGACTAGCGGGATGGAGCAGAACTTC
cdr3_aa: CASSQDRTSGMEQNF

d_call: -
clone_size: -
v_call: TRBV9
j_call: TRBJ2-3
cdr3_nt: TGTGCCAGCAGCGCCCGGGCAGGGGTCCCCACAGATACGCAGTATTTT
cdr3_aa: CASSARAGVPTDTQYF

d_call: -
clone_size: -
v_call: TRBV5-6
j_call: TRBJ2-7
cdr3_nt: TGTGCCAGCAGAAGAGGGAGCTACGAGCAGTACTTC
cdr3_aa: CASRRGSYEQYF

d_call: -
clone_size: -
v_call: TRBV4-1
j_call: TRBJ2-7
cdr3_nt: TGCGCCAGCAGCCAAGATGAGGGGTGGCTACGAGCGCAGTACTTC
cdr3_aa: CASSQDEGWLRAQYF

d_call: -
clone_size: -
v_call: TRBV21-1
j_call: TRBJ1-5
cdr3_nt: TGTGCCAGCAGCAAAGGCCCCCTGGACAGGGTTAGCAATCAGCCCCAGCATTTT
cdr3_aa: CASSKGPLDRVSNQPQHF

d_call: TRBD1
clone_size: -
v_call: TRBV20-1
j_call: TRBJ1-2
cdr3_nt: TGCAGTGGGACAGGGATCTATGGCTACACCTTC
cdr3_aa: CSGTGIYGYTF

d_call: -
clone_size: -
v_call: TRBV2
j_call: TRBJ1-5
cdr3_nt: TGTGCCAGCAGTGAAATGGGGATCAATCAGCCCCAGCATTTT
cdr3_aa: CASSEMGINQPQHF

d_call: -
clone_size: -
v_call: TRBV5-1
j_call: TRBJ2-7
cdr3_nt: TGCGCCAGCAGCTTGGACAGTTCATCCTACGAGCAGTACTTC
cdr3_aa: CASSLDSSSYEQYF

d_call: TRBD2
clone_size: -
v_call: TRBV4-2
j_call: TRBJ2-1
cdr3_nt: TGTGCCAGCAGCCGCGGACTAGCGGATACCTACAATGAGCAGTTCTTC
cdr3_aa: CASSRGLADTYNEQFF

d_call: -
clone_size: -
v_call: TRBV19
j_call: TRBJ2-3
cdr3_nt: TGTGCCAGTAGAAGAGGGGGGACAGATACGCAGTATTTT
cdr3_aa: CASRRGGTDTQYF

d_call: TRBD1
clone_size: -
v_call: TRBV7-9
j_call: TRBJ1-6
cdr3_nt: TGTGCCAGCAGATTTGGACAGGGGGAAGGGGGTTCACCCCTCCACTTT
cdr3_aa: CASRFGQGEGGSPLHF

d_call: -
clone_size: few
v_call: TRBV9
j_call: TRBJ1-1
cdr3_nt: TGTGCCAGCAGCGGTGACATACTATCTGAAGCTTTCTTT
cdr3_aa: CASSGDILSEAFF

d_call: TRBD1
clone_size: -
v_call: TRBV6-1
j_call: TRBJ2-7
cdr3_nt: TGTGCCAGCAGCCTGGGACAGGGGTACTACGAGCAGTACTTC
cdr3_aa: CASSLGQGYYEQYF

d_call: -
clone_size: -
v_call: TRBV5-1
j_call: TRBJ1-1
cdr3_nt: TGCGCCAGCAGCTTGGATACAGGGATGAACACTGAAGCTTTCTTT
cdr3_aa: CASSLDTGMNTEAFF

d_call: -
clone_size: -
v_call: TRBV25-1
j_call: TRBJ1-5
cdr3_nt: TGTGCCAGCAGTCCGAGCGGGGGAAGCAATCAGCCCCAGCATTTT
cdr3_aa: CASSPSGGSNQPQHF

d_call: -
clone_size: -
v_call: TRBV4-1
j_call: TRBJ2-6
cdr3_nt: TGCGCCAGCAGCCCCAGGATCTCTGGGGCCAACGTCCTGACTTTC
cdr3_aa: CASSPRISGANVLTF

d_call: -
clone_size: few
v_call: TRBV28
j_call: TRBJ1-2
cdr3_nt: TGTGCCAGCCGGTGGGGCAGCGAATATGGCTACACCTTC
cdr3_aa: CASRWGSEYGYTF

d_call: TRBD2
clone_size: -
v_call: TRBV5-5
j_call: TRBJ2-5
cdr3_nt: TGTGCCAGCAGCTCGGGGGGGATTGGAGAGACCCAGTACTTC
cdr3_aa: CASSSGGIGETQYF

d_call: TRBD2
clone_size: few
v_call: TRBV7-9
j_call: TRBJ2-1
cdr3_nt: TGTGCCAGCAGCCCGACTAGCGGGGGGGCGCCCTACAATGAGCAGTTCTTC
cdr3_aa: CASSPTSGGAPYNEQFF

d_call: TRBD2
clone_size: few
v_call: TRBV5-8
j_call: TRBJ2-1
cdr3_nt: TGTGCCAGCAGCTTGTCTAGCGGGACCGACAATGAGCAGTTCTTC
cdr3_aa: CASSLSSGTDNEQFF

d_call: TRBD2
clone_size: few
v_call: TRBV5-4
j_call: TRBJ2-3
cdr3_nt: TGTGCCAGCAGAGCGGGACTAGCGGTAGATACGCAGTATTTT
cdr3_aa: CASRAGLAVDTQYF

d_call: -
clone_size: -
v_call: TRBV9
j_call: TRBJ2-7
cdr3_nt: TGTGCCAGCAGCGTAGGGACGGTGCCCTACGAGCAGTACTTC
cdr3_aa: CASSVGTVPYEQYF

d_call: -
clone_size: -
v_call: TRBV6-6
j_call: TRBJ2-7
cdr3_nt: TGTGCCAGCACCATCACCCAGGGCTACGAGCAGTACTTC
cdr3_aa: CASTITQGYEQYF

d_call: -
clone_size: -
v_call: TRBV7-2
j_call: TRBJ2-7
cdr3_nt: TGTGCCAGCAGCTTAGAACGTCTAGCAACCTACGAGCAGTACTTC
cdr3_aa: CASSLERLATYEQYF

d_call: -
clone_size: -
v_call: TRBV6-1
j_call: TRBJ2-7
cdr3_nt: TGTGCCAGCATCCAGGGTGAGAAGCAGTACTTC
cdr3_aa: CASIQGEKQYF

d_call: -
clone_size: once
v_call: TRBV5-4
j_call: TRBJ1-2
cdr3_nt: TGTGCCAGCAGCTTGTCCCACGTGAGGGGCTATGGCTACACCTTC
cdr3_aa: CASSLSHVRGYGYTF

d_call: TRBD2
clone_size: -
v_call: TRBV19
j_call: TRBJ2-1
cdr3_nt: TGTGCCAGCTCTAGCGGGAGGGCGGGGGAGCAGTTCTTC
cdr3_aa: CASSSGRAGEQFF

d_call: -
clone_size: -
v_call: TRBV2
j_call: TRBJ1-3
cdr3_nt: TGTGCCAGCAAGTTTGGTGCCGGCCTTACTGGAAACACCATATATTTT
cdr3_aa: CASKFGAGLTGNTIYF

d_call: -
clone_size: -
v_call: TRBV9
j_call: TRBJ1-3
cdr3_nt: TGTGCCAGCAGCGCCGGACTGCTCTCTGGAAACACCATATATTTT
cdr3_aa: CASSAGLLSGNTIYF

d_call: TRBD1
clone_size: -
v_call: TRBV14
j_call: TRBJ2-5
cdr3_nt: TGTGCCAGCAGCCAAGTGGACAGGTTGGAGACCCAGTACTTC
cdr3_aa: CASSQVDRLETQYF

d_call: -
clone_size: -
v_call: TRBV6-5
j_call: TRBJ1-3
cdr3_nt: TGTGCCAGCAGTTACTCTTATGGTAGCACCATATATTTT
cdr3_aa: CASSYSYGSTIYF

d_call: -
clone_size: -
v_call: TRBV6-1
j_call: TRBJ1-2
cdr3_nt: TGTGCCAGCAGTGAATTGGCGGGCTATGGCTACACCTTC
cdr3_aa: CASSELAGYGYTF

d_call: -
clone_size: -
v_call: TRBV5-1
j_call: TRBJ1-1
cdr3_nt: TGCGCCAGCAGCTTGCAGGTTCGGACGGCTAACACTGAAGCTTTCTTT
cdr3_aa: CASSLQVRTANTEAFF

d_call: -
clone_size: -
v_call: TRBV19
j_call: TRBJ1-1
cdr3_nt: TGTGCCAGTAGCAGCTGGGGGAACACTGAAGCTTTCTTT
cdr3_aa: CASSSWGNTEAFF

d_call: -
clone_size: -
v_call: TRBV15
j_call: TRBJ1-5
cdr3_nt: TGTGCCACCAGCAGAGTAGAAAGTCATGCCGCGGTGCCCCAGCATTTT
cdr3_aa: CATSRVESHAAVPQHF

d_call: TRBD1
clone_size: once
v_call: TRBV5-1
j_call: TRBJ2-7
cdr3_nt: TGCGCCAGCAGCCCGGGACAGGTGTCGGACGAGCAGTACTTC
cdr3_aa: CASSPGQVSDEQYF

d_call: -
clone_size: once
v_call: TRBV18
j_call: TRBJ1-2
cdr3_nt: TGTGCCAGCTCACCTACAGCGCCTAAGGGTGGCTACACCTTC
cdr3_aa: CASSPTAPKGGYTF

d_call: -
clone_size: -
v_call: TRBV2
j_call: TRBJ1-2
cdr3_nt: TGTGCCAGCAGTGACGAAAGACAGCCACCTCACTATGGCTACACCTTC
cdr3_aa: CASSDERQPPHYGYTF

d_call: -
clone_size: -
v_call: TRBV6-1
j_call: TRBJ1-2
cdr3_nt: TGTGCCAGCAGTGAAGAGGGGTGCACCTTC
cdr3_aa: CASSEEGCTF

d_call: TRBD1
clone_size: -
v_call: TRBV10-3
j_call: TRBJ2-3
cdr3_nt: TGTGCCATCAAGGACAGGGTGGACACAGATACGCAGTATTTT
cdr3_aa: CAIKDRVDTDTQYF

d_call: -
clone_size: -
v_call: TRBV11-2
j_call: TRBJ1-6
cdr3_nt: TGTGCCAGCAGCCGAGTGCCAGGGGTGGGGTTGACCCTCCACTTT
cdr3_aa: CASSRVPGVGLTLHF

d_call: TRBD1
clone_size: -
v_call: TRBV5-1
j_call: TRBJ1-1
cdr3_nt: TGCGCCAGCAGCTTTCCCGACGGGACAGCCGAGGCTTTCTTT
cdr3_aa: CASSFPDGTAEAFF